This TCR beta chain was observed in a study of molecular identifiers for immune sequencing clone quantification. Study overall: Replicates split RNA from roughly 20,000 or 100,000 naive CD8 cells five ways, and the researchers sequenced four portions.

The CDR3 spans 14 residues. Germline CDR1 and CDR2: SEHNR and FQNEAQ (reference sequence). The V segment lost 5 bases and the J segment 5 bases; nucleotides outside the gene matches: 7. Each CDR3 protein is one row after TCRdb ran MiXCR on the PCR reads. The table includes over 300,000 distinct CDR3 sequences, roughly a quarter detected once. Naive CD8 T cells were FACS-sorted by CD8+CD4-CCR7+CD45RA+ markers. This clonotype has ten or more counts. The antigen remains undetermined. Findings and limits, study-wide: Same-barcode identical TCR molecules could make highly expanded clones look smaller than they are. Jurkat TCR RNA spiked in from one cell (amid over 850,000 naive cells) was reportedly detectable.

The sequencing sample was made of naive CD8+ T cells from blood, with Jurkat cell RNA spiked in. Sample subset: FACS-sorted CD8+CD4-CCR7+CD45RA+ naive T cells. The clonotype originates from a human donor in good health. Some libraries in this study had Jurkat cell RNA spiked in. The chain couples TRBV7-9 to TRBJ2-7, with TRBD2 matching 9 bases. The chain's CDR3 is CASSAGGVSHEQYF. The CDR3 nucleotides read TGTGCCAGCAGCGCGGGGGGGGTATCCCACGAGCAGTACTTC. Drawing the rest from reference TRBV7-9 and TRBJ2-7, the complete variable domain is DTGVSQNPRHKITKRGQNVTFRCDPISEHNRLYWYRQTLGQGPEFLTYFQNEAQLEKSRLLSDRFSAERPKGSFSTLEIQRTEQGDSAMYLCASSAGGVSHEQYFGPGTRLTVT.